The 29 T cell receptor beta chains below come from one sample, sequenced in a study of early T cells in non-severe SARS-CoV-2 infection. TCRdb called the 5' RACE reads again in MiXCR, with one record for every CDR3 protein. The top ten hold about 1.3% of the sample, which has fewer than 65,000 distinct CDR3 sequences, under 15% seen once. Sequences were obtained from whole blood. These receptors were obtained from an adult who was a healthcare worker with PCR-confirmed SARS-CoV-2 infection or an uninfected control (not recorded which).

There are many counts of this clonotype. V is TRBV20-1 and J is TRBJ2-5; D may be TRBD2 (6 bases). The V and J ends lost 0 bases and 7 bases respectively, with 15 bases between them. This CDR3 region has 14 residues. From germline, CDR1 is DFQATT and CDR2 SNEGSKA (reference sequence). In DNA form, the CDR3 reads TGCAGTGCTAGAGATCGAACTAGCTACGGGACCCAGTACTTC. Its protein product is CSARDRTSYGTQYF.

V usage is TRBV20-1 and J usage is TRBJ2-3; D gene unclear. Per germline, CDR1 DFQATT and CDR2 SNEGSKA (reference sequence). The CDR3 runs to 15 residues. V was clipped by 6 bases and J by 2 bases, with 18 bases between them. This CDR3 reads CSAPPRHIPTDTQYF. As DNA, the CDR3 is TGCAGTGCCCCACCCCGACATATCCCCACAGATACGCAGTATTTT.

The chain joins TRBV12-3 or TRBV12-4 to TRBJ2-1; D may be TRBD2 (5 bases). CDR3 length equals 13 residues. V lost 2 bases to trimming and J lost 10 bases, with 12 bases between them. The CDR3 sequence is CASSLLGVSEQFF. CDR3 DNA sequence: TGTGCCAGCAGTTTATTGGGAGTCTCGGAGCAGTTCTTC.

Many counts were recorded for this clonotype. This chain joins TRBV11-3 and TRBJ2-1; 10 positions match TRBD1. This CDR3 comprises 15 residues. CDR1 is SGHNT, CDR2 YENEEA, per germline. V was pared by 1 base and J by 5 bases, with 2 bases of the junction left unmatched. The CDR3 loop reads CASSLGQGADNEQFF. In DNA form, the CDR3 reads TGTGCCAGCAGCTTAGGACAGGGGGCGGACAATGAGCAGTTCTTC.

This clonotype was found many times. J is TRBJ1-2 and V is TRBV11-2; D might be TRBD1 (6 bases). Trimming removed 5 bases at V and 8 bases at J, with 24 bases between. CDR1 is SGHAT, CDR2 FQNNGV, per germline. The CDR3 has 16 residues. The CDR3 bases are TGTGCCAGCAGCCCAGTAAGACAGGTTAAAATGTCCGGCTACACCTTC. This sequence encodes CASSPVRQVKMSGYTF.

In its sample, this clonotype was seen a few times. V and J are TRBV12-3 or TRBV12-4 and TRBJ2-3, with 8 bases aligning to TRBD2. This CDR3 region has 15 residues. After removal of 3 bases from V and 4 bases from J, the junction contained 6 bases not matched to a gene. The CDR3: CASSLDSGGSDTQYF. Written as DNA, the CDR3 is TGTGCCAGCAGTTTGGACAGCGGGGGCTCAGATACGCAGTATTTT.

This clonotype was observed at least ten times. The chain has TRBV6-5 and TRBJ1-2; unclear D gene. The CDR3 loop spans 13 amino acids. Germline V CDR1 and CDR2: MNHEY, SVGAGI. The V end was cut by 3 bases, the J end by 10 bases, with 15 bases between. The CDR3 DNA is TGTGCCAGCAGTTATGGGCCGCGAATTGACTACACCTTC. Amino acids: CASSYGPRIDYTF.

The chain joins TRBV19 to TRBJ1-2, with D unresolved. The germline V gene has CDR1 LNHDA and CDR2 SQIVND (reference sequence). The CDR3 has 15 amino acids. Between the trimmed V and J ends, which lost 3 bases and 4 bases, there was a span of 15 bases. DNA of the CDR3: TGTGCCAGTAGTATCTCGGACCGTCTGGGCTATGGCTACACCTTC. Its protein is CASSISDRLGYGYTF. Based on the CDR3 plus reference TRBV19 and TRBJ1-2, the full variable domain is DGGITQSPKYLFRKEGQNVTLSCEQNLNHDAMYWYRQDPGQGLRLIYYSQIVNDFQKGDIAEGYSVSREKKESFPLTVTSAQKNPTAFYLCASSISDRLGYGYTFGSGTRLTVV.

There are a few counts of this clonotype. This chain's CDR3 is CASSSRTDAANYGYTF. DNA of the CDR3: TGTGCCAGCAGCTCTCGGACCGACGCCGCTAACTATGGCTACACCTTC. The chain has TRBV11-2 and TRBJ1-2; no reliable D call. This CDR3 has 16 residues. The germline CDR1 and CDR2 sequences are SGHAT and FQNNGV. Deletions cut 4 bases from V and 0 bases from J, with 15 bases between. The full variable domain, rest sourced from reference TRBV11-2 and TRBJ1-2, is EAGVAQSPRYKIIEKRQSVAFWCNPISGHATLYWYQQILGQGPKLLIQFQNNGVVDDSQLPKDRFSAERLKGVDSTLKIQPAKLEDSAVYLCASSSRTDAANYGYTFGSGTRLTVV.

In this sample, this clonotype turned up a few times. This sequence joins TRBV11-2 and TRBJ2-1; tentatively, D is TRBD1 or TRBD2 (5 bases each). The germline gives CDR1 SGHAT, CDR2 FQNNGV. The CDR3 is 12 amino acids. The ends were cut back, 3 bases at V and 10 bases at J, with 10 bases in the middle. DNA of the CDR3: TGTGCCAGCAGCTTTAGGGGAGACGAGCAGTTCTTC. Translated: CASSFRGDEQFF.

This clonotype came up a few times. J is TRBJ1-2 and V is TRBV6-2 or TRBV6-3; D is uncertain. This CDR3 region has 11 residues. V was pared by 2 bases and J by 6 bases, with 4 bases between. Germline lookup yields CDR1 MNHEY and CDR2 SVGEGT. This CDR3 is CASSYLDGYTF. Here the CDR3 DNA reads TGTGCCAGCAGTTACCTGGATGGCTACACCTTC.

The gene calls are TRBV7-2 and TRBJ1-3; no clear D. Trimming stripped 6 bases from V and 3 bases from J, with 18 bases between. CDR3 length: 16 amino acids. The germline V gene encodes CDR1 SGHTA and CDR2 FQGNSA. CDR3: CASSYPWAMGGNTIYF. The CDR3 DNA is TGTGCCAGCAGTTATCCCTGGGCTATGGGTGGAAACACCATATATTTT.

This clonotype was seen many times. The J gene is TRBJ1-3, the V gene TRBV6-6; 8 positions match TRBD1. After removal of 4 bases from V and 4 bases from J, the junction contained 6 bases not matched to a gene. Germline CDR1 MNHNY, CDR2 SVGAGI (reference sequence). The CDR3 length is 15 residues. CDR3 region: CASSSTGASGNTIYF. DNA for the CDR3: TGTGCCAGCAGTTCGACAGGGGCTTCGGGAAACACCATATATTTT.

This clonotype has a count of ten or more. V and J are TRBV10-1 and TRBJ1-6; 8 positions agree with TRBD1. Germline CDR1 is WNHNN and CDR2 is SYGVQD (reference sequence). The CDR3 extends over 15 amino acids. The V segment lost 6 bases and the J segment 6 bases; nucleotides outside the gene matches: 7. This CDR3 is CASRPGDRGNSPLHF. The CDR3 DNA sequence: TGCGCCAGCAGGCCAGGAGACAGGGGTAATTCACCCCTCCACTTT.

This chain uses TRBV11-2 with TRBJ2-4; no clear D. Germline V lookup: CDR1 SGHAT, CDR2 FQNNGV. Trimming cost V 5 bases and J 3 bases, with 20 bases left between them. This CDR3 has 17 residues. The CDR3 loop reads CASSLTTGGLGKNIQYF. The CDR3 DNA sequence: TGTGCCAGCAGCCTGACGACTGGTGGATTAGGCAAAAACATTCAGTACTTC.

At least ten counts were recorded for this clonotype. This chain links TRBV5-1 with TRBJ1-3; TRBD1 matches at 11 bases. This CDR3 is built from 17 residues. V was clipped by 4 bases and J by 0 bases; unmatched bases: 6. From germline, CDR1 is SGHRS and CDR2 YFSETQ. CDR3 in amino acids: CASSLMGQGDSGNTIYF. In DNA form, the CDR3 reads TGCGCCAGCAGCCTAATGGGACAGGGGGACTCTGGAAACACCATATATTTT.

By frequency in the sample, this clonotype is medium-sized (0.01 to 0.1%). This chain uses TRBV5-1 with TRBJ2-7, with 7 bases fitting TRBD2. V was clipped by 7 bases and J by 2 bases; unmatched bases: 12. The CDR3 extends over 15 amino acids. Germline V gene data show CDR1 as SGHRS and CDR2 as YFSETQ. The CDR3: CASASVGGLTYEQYF. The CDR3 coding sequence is TGCGCCAGCGCCTCCGTCGGGGGGTTGACCTACGAGCAGTACTTC.

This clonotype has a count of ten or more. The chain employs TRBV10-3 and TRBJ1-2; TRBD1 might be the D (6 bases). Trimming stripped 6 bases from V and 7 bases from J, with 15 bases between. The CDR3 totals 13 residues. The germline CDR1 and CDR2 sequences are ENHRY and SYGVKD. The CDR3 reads CAIRTEGVAGYTF. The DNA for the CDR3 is TGTGCCATCAGAACCGAGGGGGTTGCTGGCTACACCTTC.

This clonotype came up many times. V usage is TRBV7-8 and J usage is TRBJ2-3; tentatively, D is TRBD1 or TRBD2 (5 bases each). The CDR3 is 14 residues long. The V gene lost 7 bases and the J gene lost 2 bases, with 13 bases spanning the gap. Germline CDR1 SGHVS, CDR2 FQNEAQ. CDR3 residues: CASTQGPSTDTQYF. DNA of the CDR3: TGTGCCAGCACGCAGGGACCCTCCACAGATACGCAGTATTTT.

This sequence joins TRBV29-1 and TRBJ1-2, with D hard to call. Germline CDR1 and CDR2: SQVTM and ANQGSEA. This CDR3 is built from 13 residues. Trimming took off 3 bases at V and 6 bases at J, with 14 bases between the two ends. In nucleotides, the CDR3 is TGCAGCGTTGAGGATCCCAGTAGGCATGGCTACACCTTC. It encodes CSVEDPSRHGYTF.

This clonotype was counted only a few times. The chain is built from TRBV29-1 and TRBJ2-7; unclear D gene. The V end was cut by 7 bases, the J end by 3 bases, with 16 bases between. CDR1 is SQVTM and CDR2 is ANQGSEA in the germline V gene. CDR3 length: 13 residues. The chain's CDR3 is CSASTANLYEQYF. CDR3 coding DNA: TGCAGCGCGTCAACGGCCAACCTCTACGAGCAGTACTTC.

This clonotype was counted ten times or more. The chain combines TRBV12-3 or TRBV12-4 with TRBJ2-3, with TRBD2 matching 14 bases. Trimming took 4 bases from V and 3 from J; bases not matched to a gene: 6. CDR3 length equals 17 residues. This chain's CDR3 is CASSSGLAGGGTDTQYF. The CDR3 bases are TGTGCCAGCAGTTCCGGACTAGCGGGGGGCGGAACAGATACGCAGTATTTT.

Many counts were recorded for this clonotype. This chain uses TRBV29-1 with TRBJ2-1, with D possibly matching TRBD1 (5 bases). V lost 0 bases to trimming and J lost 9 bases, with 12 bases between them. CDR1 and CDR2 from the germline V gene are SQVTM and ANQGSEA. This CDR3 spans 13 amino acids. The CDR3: CSVEDRQGGEQFF. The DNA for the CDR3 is TGCAGCGTTGAAGATCGGCAGGGCGGTGAGCAGTTCTTC.

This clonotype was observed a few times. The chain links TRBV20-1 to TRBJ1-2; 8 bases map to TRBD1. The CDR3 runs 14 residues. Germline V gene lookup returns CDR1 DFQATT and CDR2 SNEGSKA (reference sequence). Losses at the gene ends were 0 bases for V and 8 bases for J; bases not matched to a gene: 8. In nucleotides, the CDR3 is TGCAGTGCTAGAGACGTTCAGGGGGCGGGCGGCTACACCTTC. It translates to CSARDVQGAGGYTF.

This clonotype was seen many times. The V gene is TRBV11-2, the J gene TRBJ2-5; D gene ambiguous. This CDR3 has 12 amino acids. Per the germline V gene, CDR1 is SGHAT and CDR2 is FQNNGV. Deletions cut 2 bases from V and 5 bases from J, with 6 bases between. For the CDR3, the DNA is TGTGCCAGCAGCTTATTTGGGGAGACCCAGTACTTC. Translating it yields CASSLFGETQYF.

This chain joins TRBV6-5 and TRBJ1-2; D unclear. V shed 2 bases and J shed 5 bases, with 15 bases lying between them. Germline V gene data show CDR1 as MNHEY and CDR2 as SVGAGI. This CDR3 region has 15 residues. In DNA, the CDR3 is TGTGCCAGCAGTTACGCGACTGACCGCCCGTATGGCTACACCTTC. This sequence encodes CASSYATDRPYGYTF.

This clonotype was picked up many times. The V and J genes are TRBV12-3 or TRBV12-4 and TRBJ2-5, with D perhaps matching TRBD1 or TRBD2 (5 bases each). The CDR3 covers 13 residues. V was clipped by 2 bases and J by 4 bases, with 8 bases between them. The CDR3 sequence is CASSLLGVETQYF. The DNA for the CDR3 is TGTGCCAGCAGTTTATTGGGGGTAGAGACCCAGTACTTC.

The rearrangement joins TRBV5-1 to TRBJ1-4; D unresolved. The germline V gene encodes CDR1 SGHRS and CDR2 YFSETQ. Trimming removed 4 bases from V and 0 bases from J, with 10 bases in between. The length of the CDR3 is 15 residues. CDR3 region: CASSIGSATNEKLFF. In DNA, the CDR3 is TGCGCCAGCAGCATCGGGTCGGCAACTAATGAAAAACTGTTTTTT. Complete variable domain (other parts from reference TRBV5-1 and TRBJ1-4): KAGVTQTPRYLIKTRGQQVTLSCSPISGHRSVSWYQQTPGQGLQFLFEYFSETQRNKGNFPGRFSGRQFSNSRSEMNVSTLELGDSALYLCASSIGSATNEKLFFGSGTQLSVL.

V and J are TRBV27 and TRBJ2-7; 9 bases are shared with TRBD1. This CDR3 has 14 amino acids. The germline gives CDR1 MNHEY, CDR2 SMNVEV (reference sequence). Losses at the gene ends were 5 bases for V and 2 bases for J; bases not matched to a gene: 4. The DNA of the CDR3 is TGTGCCAGCAGTGCGAGACAGGGGGCCTACGAGCAGTACTTC. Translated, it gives CASSARQGAYEQYF.